This T cell receptor beta chain was found in a study of graft-versus-host responses after intestinal transplantation. The overall study: Recipients got multivisceral, liver-intestinal, or isolated intestinal transplants. Recipients across the board were started on anti-thymocyte globulin induction, then kept on tacrolimus and steroids for two to three years. Broader study findings: Some GvH clones appeared in ileal mucosa or blood before recipient bone marrow. High graft-versus-host to host-versus-graft T cell clonal ratios marked allografts of patients with graft-donor macrochimerism.

Per the germline V gene, CDR1 is MNHNY and CDR2 is SVGAGI (reference sequence). This CDR3 contains 14 residues. V was cut by 5 bases and J by 7 bases, with 15 bases left in between. TCRdb keeps only in-frame clones here, not all; method: immunoSEQ multiplex PCR. This sample has 80,000 to 100,000 clones, with almost 90% found just once. On this clone: Its target is unknown.

The source material was unstimulated CD4+ T cells sorted from spleen or lymph node cells, sampled before intestinal transplant. V gene TRBV6-6 combines with J gene TRBJ1-5; D gene unclear. This TCR came from a human donor who received an intestinal transplant. CDR3 region: CASSDRPGGQPQHF. The CDR3 DNA follows: TGTGCCAGCAGTGATAGGCCGGGCGGGCAGCCCCAGCATTTT.